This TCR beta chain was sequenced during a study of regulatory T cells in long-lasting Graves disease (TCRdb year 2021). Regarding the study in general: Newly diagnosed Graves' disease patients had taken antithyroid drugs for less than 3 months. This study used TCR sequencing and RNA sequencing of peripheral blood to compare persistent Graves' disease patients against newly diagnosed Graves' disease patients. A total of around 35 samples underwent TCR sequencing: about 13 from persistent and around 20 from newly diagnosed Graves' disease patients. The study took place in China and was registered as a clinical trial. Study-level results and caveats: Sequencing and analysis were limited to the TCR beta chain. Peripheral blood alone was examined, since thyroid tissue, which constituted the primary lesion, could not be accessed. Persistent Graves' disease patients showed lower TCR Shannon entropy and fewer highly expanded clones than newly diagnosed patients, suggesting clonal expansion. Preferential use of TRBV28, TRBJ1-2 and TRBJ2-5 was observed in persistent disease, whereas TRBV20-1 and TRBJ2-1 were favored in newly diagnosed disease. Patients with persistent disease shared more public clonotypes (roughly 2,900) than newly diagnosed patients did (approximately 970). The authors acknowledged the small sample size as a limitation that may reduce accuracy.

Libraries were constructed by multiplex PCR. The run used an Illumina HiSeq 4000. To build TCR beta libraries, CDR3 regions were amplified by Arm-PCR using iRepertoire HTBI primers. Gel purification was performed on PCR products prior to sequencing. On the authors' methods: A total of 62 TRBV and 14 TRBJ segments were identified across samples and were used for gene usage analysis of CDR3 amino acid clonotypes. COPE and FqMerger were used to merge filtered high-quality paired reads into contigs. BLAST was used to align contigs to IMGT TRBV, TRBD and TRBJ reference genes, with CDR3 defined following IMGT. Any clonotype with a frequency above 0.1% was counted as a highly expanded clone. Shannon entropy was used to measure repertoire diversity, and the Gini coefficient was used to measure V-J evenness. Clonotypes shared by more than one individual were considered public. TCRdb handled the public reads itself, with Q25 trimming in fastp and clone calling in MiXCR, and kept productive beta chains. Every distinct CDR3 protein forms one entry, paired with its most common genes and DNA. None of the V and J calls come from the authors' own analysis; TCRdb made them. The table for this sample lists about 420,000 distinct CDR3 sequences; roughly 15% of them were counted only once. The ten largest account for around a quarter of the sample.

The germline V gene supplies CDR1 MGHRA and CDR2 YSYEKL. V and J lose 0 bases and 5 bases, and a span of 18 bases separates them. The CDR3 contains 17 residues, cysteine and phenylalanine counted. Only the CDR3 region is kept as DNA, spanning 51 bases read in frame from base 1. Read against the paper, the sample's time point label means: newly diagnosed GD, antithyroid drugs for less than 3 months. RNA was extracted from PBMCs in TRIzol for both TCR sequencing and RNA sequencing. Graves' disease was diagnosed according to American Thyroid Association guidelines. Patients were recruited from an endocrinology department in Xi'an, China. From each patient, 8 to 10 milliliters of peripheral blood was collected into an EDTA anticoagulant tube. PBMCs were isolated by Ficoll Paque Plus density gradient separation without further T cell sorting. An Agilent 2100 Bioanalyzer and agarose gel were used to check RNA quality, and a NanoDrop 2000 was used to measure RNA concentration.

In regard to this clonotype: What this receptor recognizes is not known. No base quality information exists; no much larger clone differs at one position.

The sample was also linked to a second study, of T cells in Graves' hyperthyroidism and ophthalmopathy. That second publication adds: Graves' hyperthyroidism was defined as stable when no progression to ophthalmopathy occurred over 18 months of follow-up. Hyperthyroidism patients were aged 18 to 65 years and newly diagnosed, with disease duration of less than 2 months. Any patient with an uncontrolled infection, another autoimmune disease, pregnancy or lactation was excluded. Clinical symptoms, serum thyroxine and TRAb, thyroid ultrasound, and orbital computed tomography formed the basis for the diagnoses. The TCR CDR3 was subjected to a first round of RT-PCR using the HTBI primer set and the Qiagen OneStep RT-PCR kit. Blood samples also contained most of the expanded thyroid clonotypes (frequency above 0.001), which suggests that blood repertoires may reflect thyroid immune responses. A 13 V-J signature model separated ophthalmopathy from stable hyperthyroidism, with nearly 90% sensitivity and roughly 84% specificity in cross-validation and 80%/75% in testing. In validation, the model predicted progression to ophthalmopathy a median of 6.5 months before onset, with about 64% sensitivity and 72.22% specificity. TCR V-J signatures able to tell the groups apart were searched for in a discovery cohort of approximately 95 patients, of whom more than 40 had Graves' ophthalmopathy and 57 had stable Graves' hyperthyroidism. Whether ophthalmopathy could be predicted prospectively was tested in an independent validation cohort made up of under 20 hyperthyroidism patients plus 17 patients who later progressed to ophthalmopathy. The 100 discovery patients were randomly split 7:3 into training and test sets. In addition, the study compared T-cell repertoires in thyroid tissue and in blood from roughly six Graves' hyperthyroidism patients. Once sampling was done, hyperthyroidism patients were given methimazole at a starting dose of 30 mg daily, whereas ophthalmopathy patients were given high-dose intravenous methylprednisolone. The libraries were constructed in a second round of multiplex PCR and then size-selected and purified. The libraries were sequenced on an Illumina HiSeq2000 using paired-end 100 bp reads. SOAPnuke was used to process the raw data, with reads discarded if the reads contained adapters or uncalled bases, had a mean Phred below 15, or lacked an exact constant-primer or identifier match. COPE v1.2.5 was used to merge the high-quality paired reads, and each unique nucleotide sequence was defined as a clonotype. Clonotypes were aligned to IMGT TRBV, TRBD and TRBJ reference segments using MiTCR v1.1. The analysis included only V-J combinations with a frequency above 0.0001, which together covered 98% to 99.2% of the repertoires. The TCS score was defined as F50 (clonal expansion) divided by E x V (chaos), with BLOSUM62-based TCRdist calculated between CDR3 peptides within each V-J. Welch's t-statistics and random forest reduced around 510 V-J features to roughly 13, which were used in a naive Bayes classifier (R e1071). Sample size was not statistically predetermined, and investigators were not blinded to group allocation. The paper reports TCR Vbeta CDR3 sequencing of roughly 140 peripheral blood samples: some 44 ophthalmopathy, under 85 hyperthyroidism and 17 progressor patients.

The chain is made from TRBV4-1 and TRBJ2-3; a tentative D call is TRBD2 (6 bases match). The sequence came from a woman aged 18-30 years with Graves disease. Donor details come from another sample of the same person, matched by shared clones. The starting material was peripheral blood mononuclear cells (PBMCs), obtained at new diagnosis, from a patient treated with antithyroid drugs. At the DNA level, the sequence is TGCGCCAGCAGCCAAGATCCTGGGGGAGGCCTATTAGATACGCAGTATTTT. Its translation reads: CASSQDPGGGLLDTQYF.